This entry lists 23 T cell receptor beta chains sequenced from one sample in a study of OX40 agonist ivuxolimab in advanced cancers. Sequencing was performed with immunoSEQ multiplex PCR; in TCRdb, only in-frame clones are kept and a portion is missing. This sample has 73,000 or so clones, with 92% found just once. Sequencing was performed on CD4+ or CD8+ T cells sorted from blood, taken in a trial of the OX40 agonist ivuxolimab. All receptors come from an adult with an advanced solid tumor such as melanoma, head and neck, liver or kidney cancer.

As DNA, the CDR3 is TGCGCCAGCAGCTTGGCCTCAGGTTATGGCGGAAGCTCCTACGAGCAGTACTTC. Its protein product is CASSLASGYGGSSYEQYF. The gene calls are TRBV5-1 and TRBJ2-7; D is unclear. Germline values: CDR1 SGHRS, CDR2 YFSETQ. The CDR3 runs to 18 residues. Trimming removed 0 bases at V and 0 bases at J, with 19 bases between.

V gene TRBV19 combines with J gene TRBJ1-5; D is undetermined. Germline CDR1 and CDR2: LNHDA and SQIVND (reference sequence). V was cut by 3 bases and J by 0 bases, with 9 bases left in between. The CDR3 sequence is 15 residues long. CDR3 in amino acids: CASSMGIYSNQPQHF. CDR3 nucleotide sequence: TGTGCCAGTAGTATGGGGATTTATAGCAATCAGCCCCAGCATTTT.

This chain connects TRBV7-8 to TRBJ2-1; TRBD2 matches 12 bases. J gave up 4 bases and V 5 bases, and 12 bases lay outside the gene matches. This CDR3 contains 18 residues. The germline CDR1 and CDR2 sequences are SGHVS and FQNEAQ. Written as DNA, the CDR3 is TGTGCCAGCAGCCCCGGGACTAGCGGGTCGGGCCTATACAATGAGCAGTTCTTC. Protein product: CASSPGTSGSGLYNEQFF.

Of note for this clone: A junction end diverges from the germline sequence, so it may reflect a read error. Within the sample, other DNA sequences also encode this same CDR3. The chain has TRBV7-9 and TRBJ1-1, with D perhaps matching TRBD1 (5 bases). CDR1 is SEHNR and CDR2 is FQNEAQ in the germline V gene (reference sequence). The CDR3 has 13 amino acids. The CDR3 region is CASSPGGDTEAFF. CDR3 DNA: TGTGCCAGCAGCCCCGGAGGGGATACTGAAGCCTTCTTT.

The chain links TRBV30 to TRBJ2-1, with 9 nucleotides matching TRBD2. The CDR3 is 14 amino acids. The V and J ends lost 4 bases and 2 bases, in that order; junction bases with no gene match: 3. In germline, CDR1 is GTSNPN, CDR2 SVGIG (reference sequence). In DNA, the CDR3 is TGTGCCTGGAAGGTAGCGGGGGCCTACAATGAGCAGTTCTTC. It yields the protein CAWKVAGAYNEQFF.

J is TRBJ2-7 and V is TRBV2; unclear D gene. The CDR3 consists of 11 residues. CDR1 is SNHLY and CDR2 is FYNNEI in the germline V gene. V was trimmed by 6 bases and J by 0 bases, leaving 3 bases between them. CDR3 loop: CASRFSYEQYF. CDR3 nucleotides: TGTGCCAGCAGATTCTCCTACGAGCAGTACTTC.

V is TRBV7-2 and J is TRBJ1-3; D not resolved. The germline V gene encodes CDR1 SGHTA and CDR2 FQGNSA. CDR3 size: 13 residues. V lost 4 bases and J 0 bases, leaving 4 bases between the germline ends. Written as DNA, the CDR3 is TGTGCCAGCAGCTGGAGCTCTGGAAACACCATATATTTT. Translating gives CASSWSSGNTIYF.

This clone showed up just once. CDR3 loop: CAISEGQSGNQPQHF. In nucleotides, the CDR3 is TGTGCCATCAGTGAGGGGCAGTCGGGCAATCAGCCCCAGCATTTT. V gene TRBV10-3 combines with J gene TRBJ1-5; D is uncertain. This CDR3 comprises 15 residues. Germline CDR1 ENHRY, CDR2 SYGVKD. V lost 2 bases to trimming and J lost 2 bases, with 10 bases between them.

The rearrangement links TRBV13 to TRBJ2-7; D gene ambiguous. CDR3 size: 15 residues. The ends were cut back, 4 bases at V and 0 bases at J, with 13 bases in the middle. Germline CDR1 and CDR2: PRHDT and FYEKMQ (reference sequence). The CDR3 reads CASSSTLSSSYEQYF. The CDR3 coding sequence is TGTGCCAGCAGCTCCACGCTCTCTAGCTCCTACGAGCAGTACTTC.

This chain links TRBV5-6 with TRBJ2-5, with D possibly matching TRBD2 (5 bases). Between the trimmed V and J ends, which lost 1 base and 5 bases, there was a span of 9 bases. Germline CDR1 reads SGHDT; CDR2 reads YYEEEE. The CDR3 sequence is 13 residues long. CDR3 sequence: CASSLSGGETQYF. CDR3 nucleotide sequence: TGTGCCAGCAGCTTGTCAGGCGGGGAGACCCAGTACTTC.

The CDR3 nucleotides are TGCGCCAGCAGCTTGGACCCGATGTACTACGAGCAGTACTTC. It specifies CASSLDPMYYEQYF. V and J are TRBV5-1 and TRBJ2-7; no firm D call. Germline CDR1 is SGHRS and CDR2 is YFSETQ. V was clipped by 0 bases and J by 3 bases, with 10 bases between them. This CDR3 spans 14 amino acids.

This chain joins TRBV27 and TRBJ1-1; 7 nucleotides match TRBD1. CDR1 is MNHEY, CDR2 SMNVEV, per germline (reference sequence). The CDR3 loop spans 19 amino acids. The trim removed 1 base at V and 1 base at J, leaving 15 bases unmatched. CDR3 in amino acids: CASSLFSPAEGAWNTEAFF. The CDR3 region has the DNA TGTGCCAGCAGTTTATTTTCCCCGGCGGAGGGGGCATGGAACACTGAAGCTTTCTTT.

This chain uses TRBV2 with TRBJ1-2; D is unresolved. V was trimmed by 8 bases and J by 3 bases, leaving 13 bases between them. Germline lookup yields CDR1 SNHLY and CDR2 FYNNEI. The CDR3 runs 13 residues. This CDR3 reads CASGKTEDYGYTF. The CDR3 nucleotides are TGTGCCAGCGGGAAAACTGAAGACTATGGCTACACCTTC.

This sequence joins TRBV6-1 and TRBJ2-7, with a tentative D call TRBD1 (5 bases). Germline CDR1 is MNHNS and CDR2 is SASEGT. The ends were cut back, 3 bases at V and 2 bases at J, with 20 bases in the middle. CDR3 size: 17 residues. The CDR3 is CASSDGVPWGPTYEQYF. The CDR3, as DNA: TGTGCCAGCAGTGATGGGGTTCCGTGGGGCCCCACCTACGAGCAGTACTTC.

The rearrangement uses TRBV5-4 and TRBJ2-7; 8 bases are shared with TRBD1. The J segment lost 3 bases and the V segment lost 3 bases, leaving 11 bases of the junction unmatched. The CDR3 covers 16 residues. The germline CDR1 and CDR2 sequences are SGHNT and YYREEE (reference sequence). The CDR3 loop is CASSWGDQGAVYEQYF. Here the CDR3 DNA reads TGTGCCAGCAGCTGGGGGGATCAGGGGGCTGTCTACGAGCAGTACTTC.

This clone was observed once. The gene calls are TRBV6-5 and TRBJ1-2; 8 bases agree with TRBD1. This CDR3 is built from 14 residues. J was trimmed by 3 bases and V by 7 bases; bases with no gene match: 7. Germline CDR1 reads MNHEY; CDR2 reads SVGAGI. The CDR3 sequence: CASTNGGQDYGYTF. The CDR3 bases are TGTGCCAGCACCAACGGGGGACAGGACTATGGCTACACCTTC.

The chain uses TRBV2 and TRBJ1-1; TRBD1 might be the D (6 bases). Trimming took 7 bases from V and 6 from J, leaving 12 bases between them. Looked up from germline, CDR1 is SNHLY and CDR2 is FYNNEI. The CDR3 sequence is 12 residues long. CDR3 amino acids: CASIIDRPEAFF. The DNA of the CDR3 is TGTGCCAGCATAATAGACAGGCCTGAAGCTTTCTTT.

V gene TRBV4-1 combines with J gene TRBJ2-3; 9 nucleotides line up with TRBD1. V lost 6 bases and J lost 6; bases outside the gene matches: 10. CDR1 is MGHRA and CDR2 is YSYEKL in the germline V gene. The CDR3 contains 15 residues. The CDR3 reads CASRIQGADGDTQYF. As DNA, the CDR3 is TGCGCCAGCAGGATACAGGGGGCCGACGGGGATACGCAGTATTTT.

The chain has TRBV5-1 and TRBJ2-7; D may correspond to TRBD1 or TRBD2 (5 bases each). Germline V gives CDR1 SGHRS, CDR2 YFSETQ. There are 17 residues in the CDR3. Trimming took 1 base from V and 0 from J, leaving 17 bases between them. Written as DNA, the CDR3 is TGCGCCAGCAGCTTGACCCCCGGGACCGAGAGCTCCTACGAGCAGTACTTC. The encoded protein is CASSLTPGTESSYEQYF.

V usage is TRBV4-1 and J usage is TRBJ1-5, with a weak D call TRBD1 (5 bases). There are 15 residues in the CDR3. V gave up 3 bases and J gave up 2 bases, with 11 bases separating them. Germline CDR1 and CDR2: MGHRA and YSYEKL. CDR3 nucleotide sequence: TGCGCCAGCAGCCAGCTACAGGAGGGCAATCAGCCCCAGCATTTT. This sequence encodes CASSQLQEGNQPQHF.

The CDR3 protein is CASSRGGEEQYF. CDR3 bases: TGTGCCAGCAGCAGAGGGGGGGAGGAGCAGTACTTC. The chain has TRBV7-9 and TRBJ2-7, with D maybe TRBD2 (7 bases). The V end lost 5 bases, the J end lost 7 bases, and 12 bases lay between the germline ends. This CDR3 has 12 residues. Per the germline V gene, CDR1 is SEHNR and CDR2 is FQNEAQ (reference sequence).

The chain joins TRBV14 to TRBJ2-1; no definite D call. CDR1 and CDR2 (germline): SGHDN, FVKESK. CDR3 length: 11 residues. V dropped 1 base and J dropped 9 bases, with 4 bases sitting between them. CDR3 residues: CASSQGTEQFF. The CDR3, as DNA: TGTGCCAGCAGCCAAGGGACTGAGCAGTTCTTC.

The chain employs TRBV29-1 and TRBJ2-7; either TRBD1 or TRBD2 may supply D (5 bases each). The CDR3 sequence is 13 residues long. Trimming stripped 3 bases from V and 4 bases from J, with 13 bases between. Germline CDR1 and CDR2: SQVTM and ANQGSEA. CDR3 coding DNA: TGCAGCGTTGAGAGGGAAAACAGGTACGAGCAGTACTTC. As protein: CSVERENRYEQYF.